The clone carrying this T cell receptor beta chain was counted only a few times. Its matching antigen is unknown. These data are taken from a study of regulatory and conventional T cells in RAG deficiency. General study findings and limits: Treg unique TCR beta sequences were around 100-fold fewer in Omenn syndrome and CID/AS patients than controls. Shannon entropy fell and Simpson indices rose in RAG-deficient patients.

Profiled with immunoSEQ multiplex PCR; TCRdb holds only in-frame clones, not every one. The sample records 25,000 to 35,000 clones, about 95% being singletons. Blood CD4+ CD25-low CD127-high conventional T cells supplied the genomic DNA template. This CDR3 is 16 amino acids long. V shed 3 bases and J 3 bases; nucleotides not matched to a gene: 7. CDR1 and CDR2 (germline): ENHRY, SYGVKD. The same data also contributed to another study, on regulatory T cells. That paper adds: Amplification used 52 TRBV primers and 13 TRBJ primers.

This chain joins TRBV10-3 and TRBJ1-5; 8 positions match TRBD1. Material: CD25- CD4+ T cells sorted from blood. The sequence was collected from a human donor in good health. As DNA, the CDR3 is TGTGCCATCAGTGAAGGACAGGGTGGGCCCAATCAGCCCCAGCATTTT. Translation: CAISEGQGGPNQPQHF.